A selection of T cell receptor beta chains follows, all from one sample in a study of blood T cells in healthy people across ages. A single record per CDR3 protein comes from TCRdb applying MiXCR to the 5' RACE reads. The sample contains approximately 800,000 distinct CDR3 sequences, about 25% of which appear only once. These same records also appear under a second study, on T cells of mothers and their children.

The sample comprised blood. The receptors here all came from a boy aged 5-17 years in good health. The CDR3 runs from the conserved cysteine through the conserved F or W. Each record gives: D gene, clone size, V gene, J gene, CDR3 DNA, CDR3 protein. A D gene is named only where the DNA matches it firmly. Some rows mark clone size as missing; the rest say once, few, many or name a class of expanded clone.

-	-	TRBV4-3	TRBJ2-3	TGCGCCAGCAGCCAAGATATACGCGGATCAGATACGCAGTATTTT	CASSQDIRGSDTQYF
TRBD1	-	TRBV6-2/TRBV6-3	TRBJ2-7	TGTGCCAGCAGCGGACAGGAAGACCTAAAAAACTACGAGCAGTACTTC	CASSGQEDLKNYEQYF
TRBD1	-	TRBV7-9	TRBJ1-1	TGTGCCAGCAGCCTAGCCGGGACAGGTATGAACACTGAAGCTTTCTTT	CASSLAGTGMNTEAFF
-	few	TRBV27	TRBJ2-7	TGTGCCAGCAGTTTATCTCGAGTCTCCTACGAGCAGTACTTC	CASSLSRVSYEQYF
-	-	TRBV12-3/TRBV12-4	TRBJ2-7	TGTGCCAGCAGCCGACAGATTTCCTCCTACGAGCAGTACTTC	CASSRQISSYEQYF
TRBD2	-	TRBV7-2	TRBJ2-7	TGTGCCAGCAGCTTAGGTGGACTAGCGGGCGAGCAGTACTTC	CASSLGGLAGEQYF
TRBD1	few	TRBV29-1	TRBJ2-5	TGCAGCGTGGGGGGGACAGGGGGCGGCCAAGAGACCCAGTACTTC	CSVGGTGGGQETQYF
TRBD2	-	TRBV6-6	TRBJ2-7	TGTGCCAGCAGTTACACGGGGGGAGGAACTCCCTACGAGCAGTACTTC	CASSYTGGGTPYEQYF
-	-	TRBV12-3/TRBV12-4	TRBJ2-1	TGTGTCAGCACTACAGGGATTGGTGAGCAGTTCTTC	CVSTTGIGEQFF
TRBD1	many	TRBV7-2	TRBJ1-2	TGTGCCAGCAGCTTAAGACAGGGAAACTATGGCTACACCTTC	CASSLRQGNYGYTF
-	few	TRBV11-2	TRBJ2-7	TGTGCCAGCAGCTTTAGATCCGGGGGGACAGCTACTAACGAGCAGTACTTC	CASSFRSGGTATNEQYF
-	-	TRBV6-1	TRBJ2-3	TGTGCCAGCAGTGAAGCAGTGACAGTGTCAGATACGCAGTATTTT	CASSEAVTVSDTQYF
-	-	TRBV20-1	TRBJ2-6	TGCAGCGGGACTGCAAGCTCTGGGGCCAACGTCCTGACTTTC	CSGTASSGANVLTF
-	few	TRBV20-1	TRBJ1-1	TGCAGTGCTAGTGTTCGCGTCTACTACACTGAAGCTTTCTTT	CSASVRVYYTEAFF
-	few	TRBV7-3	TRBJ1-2	TGTGCCAGCAGCTCGCTGGTGGCTTTTCCAGCCCTCTTC	CASSSLVAFPALF
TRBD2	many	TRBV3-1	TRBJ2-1	TGTGCCAGCAGCCGTCGGACTAGAACCACCAATGAGCAGTTCTTC	CASSRRTRTTNEQFF
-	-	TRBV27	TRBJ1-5	TGTGCCAGCAGTTTATCTGCAGGGGGCAATCAGCCCCAGCATTTT	CASSLSAGGNQPQHF
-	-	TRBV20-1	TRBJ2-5	TGCAGTGCTTCCGATGGGCTCACGAGAACCCAGTACTTC	CSASDGLTRTQYF
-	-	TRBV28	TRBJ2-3	TGTGCCAGCAGTTTATTGAGGGGGGCAGCCACAGATACGCAGTATTTT	CASSLLRGAATDTQYF
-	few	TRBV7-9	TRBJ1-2	TGTGCCAGCAGCCTTGCGAGTGGGAGCTACACCTTC	CASSLASGSYTF
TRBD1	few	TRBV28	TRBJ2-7	TGTGCCAGCAGTCTGACAGGGGTAGTCTCCTACGAGCAGTACTTC	CASSLTGVVSYEQYF
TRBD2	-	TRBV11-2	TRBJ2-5	TGTGCCAGCAGGCCGACTAGCGGGGCAGAGACCCAGTACTTC	CASRPTSGAETQYF
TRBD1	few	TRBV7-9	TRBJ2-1	TGTGCCAGCAGCCCGACGCGGGACAGGGTCTACAATGAGCAGTTCTTC	CASSPTRDRVYNEQFF
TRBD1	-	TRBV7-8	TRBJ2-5	TGTGCCAGCAGCTTAAAGGGACAGGGGATCACTGTGGTGTTC	CASSLKGQGITVVF
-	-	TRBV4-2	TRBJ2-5	TGTGCCAGCAGCCAAGAGGGGGGAAAGACCCAGTACTTC	CASSQEGGKTQYF
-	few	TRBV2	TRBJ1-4	TGTGCCAGCACGAAGGTCGGAACTAATGAAAAACTGTTTTTT	CASTKVGTNEKLFF
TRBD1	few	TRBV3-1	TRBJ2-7	TGTGCCAGCAGCCTGACCGGACAGGTAGGGAACGAGCAGTACTTC	CASSLTGQVGNEQYF
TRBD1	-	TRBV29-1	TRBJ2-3	TGCAGCGTCGGCTACAGGGGAAGCACAGATACGCAGTATTTT	CSVGYRGSTDTQYF
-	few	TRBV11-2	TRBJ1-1	TGTGCCAGCAGCTTAGATCGTTCGGGGGGTACTGAGGCTTTCTTT	CASSLDRSGGTEAFF
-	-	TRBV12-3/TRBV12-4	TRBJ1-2	TGTGCCAGCAGTTCTAACCCCCAGGGTCTATCCTATGGCTACACCTTC	CASSSNPQGLSYGYTF
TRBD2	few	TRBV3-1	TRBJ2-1	TGTGCCAGCAGCCCGACTAGCGGGATTTACAATGAGCAGTTCTTC	CASSPTSGIYNEQFF
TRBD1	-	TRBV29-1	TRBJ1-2	TGCAGCGTGGACAGGGAGGGGGACTATGGCTACACCTTC	CSVDREGDYGYTF
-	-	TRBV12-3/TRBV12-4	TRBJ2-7	TGTGCCAGCAGTTTAGCTGGCCCAGGGCAGTACTTC	CASSLAGPGQYF
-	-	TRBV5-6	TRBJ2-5	TGTGCCAGCAGCATGCGGAGGGAGACCCAGTACTTC	CASSMRRETQYF
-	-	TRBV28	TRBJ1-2	TGTGCCAGCAGCCCCTTCCCCAGGAATGGCTACACCTTC	CASSPFPRNGYTF
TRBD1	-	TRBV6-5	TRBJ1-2	TGTGCCGGCAGTTATGCCTTGGACAGGGGATATGGCTACACCTTC	CAGSYALDRGYGYTF
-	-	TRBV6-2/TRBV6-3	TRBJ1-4	TGTGCCAGCCTACCGAAGCGGACATCTCGCGAAAAACTGTTTTTT	CASLPKRTSREKLFF
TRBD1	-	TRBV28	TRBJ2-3	TGTGCCAGCAGCCAGGGACAGCTAACCACAGATACGCAGTATTTT	CASSQGQLTTDTQYF
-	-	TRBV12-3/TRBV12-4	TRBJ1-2	TGTGCCAGCAGCTCCCTAGGGGGGACACTTGGCTACACCTTC	CASSSLGGTLGYTF
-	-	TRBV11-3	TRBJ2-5	TGTGCCAGCAGCTTGGACTCGTTGGAGACCCAGTACTTC	CASSLDSLETQYF
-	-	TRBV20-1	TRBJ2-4	TGCAGTGCTAGACAGGGGCAAAACATTCAGTACTTC	CSARQGQNIQYF
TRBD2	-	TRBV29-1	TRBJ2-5	TGCAGCGGGAGACTAGCGGACCAAGAGACCCAGTACTTC	CSGRLADQETQYF
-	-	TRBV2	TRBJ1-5	TGTGCCAGCAGTGATACGGCAGGGAATCAGCCCCAGCATTTT	CASSDTAGNQPQHF
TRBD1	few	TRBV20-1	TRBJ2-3	TGCAGTGCCTGGACAGGGTTTAGCACAGATACGCAGTATTTT	CSAWTGFSTDTQYF
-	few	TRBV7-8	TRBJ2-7	TGTGCCAGCAGCTTAGGTGAAGCAGTCTCCTACGAGCAGTACTTC	CASSLGEAVSYEQYF
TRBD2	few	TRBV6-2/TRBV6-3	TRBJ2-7	TGTGCCAGCAGAAACCCTAGCGGGAAGTACGAGCAGTACTTC	CASRNPSGKYEQYF
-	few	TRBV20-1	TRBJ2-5	TGCAGTGCTCCCCGGGGGCGGGAAGAGACCCAGTACTTC	CSAPRGREETQYF
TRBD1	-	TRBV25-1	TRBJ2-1	TGTGCCAGCAGTGAATCTATAGGGGGAGGGACAGGGGCCTCCTATGAGCAGTTCTTC	CASSESIGGGTGASYEQFF
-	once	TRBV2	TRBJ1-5	TGTGCCAGCAGTGAACAGGGCCAATGGCAGCCCCAGCATTTT	CASSEQGQWQPQHF
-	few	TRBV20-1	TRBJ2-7	TGCAGTGCTAGGTCCGTCATGGGATCCTACGAGCAGTACTTC	CSARSVMGSYEQYF
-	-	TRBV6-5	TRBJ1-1	TGTGCCAGCAGTGTCGACGGCGCGAACACTGAAGCTTTCTTT	CASSVDGANTEAFF
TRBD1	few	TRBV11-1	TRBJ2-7	TGTGCCAGCAGCTTACCCGGGACAGGGGCCACCTACGAGCAGTACTTC	CASSLPGTGATYEQYF
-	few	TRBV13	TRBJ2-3	TGTGCCAGCAGCTCGTTCCAGGGTAGGAGCACAGATACGCAGTATTTT	CASSSFQGRSTDTQYF